This record concerns one TCR beta chain sequence. The antigen remains undetermined. Produced via immunoSEQ multiplex PCR; TCRdb's table is partial and in-frame only. The sample holds tens of thousands of clones, around 87% seen once. The data originate from a study of T cell responses to AZD1222 COVID-19 vaccine. Regarding the study as a whole: Baseline serology detected seropositivity in only 6 or 7 AZD1222 recipients. Reportedly, close to half of spike-specific TCRs are directed against unmutated variant regions.

Second doses that came at about 4 or about 12 weeks were put together. Per the germline V gene, CDR1 is GTSNPN and CDR2 is SVGIG (reference sequence). V lost 0 bases to trimming and J lost 8 bases, with 7 bases between them. CDR3 length equals 12 residues. The chain recombines TRBV30 with TRBJ1-4, with D unclear. The sample was peripheral blood, taken 28 days after the second AZD1222 dose. The clonotype was recovered from an adult who received the AZD1222 COVID-19 vaccine. DNA of the CDR3: TGTGCCTGGAGTGTACTTCGGGAAAAACTGTTTTTT. It encodes CAWSVLREKLFF.